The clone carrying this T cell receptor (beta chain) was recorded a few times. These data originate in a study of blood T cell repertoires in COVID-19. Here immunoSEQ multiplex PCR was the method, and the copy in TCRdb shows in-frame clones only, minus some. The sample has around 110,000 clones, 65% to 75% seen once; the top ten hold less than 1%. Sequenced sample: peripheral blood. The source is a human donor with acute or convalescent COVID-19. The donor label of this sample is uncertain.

The CDR3 reads CASSSTGSGGNTIYF. For the CDR3, the DNA is TGCGCCAGCAGCTCGACAGGGTCGGGCGGAAACACCATATATTTT. V usage is TRBV5-1 and J usage is TRBJ1-3; 7 nucleotides align to TRBD1. Germline values: CDR1 SGHRS, CDR2 YFSETQ. This CDR3 is 15 amino acids long. Germline trimming cut 3 bases from V and 4 bases from J; bases unmatched to any gene: 7. Combining the CDR3 with reference TRBV5-1 and TRBJ1-3 gives the whole variable domain KAGVTQTPRYLIKTRGQQVTLSCSPISGHRSVSWYQQTPGQGLQFLFEYFSETQRNKGNFPGRFSGRQFSNSRSEMNVSTLELGDSALYLCASSSTGSGGNTIYFGEGSWLTVV.